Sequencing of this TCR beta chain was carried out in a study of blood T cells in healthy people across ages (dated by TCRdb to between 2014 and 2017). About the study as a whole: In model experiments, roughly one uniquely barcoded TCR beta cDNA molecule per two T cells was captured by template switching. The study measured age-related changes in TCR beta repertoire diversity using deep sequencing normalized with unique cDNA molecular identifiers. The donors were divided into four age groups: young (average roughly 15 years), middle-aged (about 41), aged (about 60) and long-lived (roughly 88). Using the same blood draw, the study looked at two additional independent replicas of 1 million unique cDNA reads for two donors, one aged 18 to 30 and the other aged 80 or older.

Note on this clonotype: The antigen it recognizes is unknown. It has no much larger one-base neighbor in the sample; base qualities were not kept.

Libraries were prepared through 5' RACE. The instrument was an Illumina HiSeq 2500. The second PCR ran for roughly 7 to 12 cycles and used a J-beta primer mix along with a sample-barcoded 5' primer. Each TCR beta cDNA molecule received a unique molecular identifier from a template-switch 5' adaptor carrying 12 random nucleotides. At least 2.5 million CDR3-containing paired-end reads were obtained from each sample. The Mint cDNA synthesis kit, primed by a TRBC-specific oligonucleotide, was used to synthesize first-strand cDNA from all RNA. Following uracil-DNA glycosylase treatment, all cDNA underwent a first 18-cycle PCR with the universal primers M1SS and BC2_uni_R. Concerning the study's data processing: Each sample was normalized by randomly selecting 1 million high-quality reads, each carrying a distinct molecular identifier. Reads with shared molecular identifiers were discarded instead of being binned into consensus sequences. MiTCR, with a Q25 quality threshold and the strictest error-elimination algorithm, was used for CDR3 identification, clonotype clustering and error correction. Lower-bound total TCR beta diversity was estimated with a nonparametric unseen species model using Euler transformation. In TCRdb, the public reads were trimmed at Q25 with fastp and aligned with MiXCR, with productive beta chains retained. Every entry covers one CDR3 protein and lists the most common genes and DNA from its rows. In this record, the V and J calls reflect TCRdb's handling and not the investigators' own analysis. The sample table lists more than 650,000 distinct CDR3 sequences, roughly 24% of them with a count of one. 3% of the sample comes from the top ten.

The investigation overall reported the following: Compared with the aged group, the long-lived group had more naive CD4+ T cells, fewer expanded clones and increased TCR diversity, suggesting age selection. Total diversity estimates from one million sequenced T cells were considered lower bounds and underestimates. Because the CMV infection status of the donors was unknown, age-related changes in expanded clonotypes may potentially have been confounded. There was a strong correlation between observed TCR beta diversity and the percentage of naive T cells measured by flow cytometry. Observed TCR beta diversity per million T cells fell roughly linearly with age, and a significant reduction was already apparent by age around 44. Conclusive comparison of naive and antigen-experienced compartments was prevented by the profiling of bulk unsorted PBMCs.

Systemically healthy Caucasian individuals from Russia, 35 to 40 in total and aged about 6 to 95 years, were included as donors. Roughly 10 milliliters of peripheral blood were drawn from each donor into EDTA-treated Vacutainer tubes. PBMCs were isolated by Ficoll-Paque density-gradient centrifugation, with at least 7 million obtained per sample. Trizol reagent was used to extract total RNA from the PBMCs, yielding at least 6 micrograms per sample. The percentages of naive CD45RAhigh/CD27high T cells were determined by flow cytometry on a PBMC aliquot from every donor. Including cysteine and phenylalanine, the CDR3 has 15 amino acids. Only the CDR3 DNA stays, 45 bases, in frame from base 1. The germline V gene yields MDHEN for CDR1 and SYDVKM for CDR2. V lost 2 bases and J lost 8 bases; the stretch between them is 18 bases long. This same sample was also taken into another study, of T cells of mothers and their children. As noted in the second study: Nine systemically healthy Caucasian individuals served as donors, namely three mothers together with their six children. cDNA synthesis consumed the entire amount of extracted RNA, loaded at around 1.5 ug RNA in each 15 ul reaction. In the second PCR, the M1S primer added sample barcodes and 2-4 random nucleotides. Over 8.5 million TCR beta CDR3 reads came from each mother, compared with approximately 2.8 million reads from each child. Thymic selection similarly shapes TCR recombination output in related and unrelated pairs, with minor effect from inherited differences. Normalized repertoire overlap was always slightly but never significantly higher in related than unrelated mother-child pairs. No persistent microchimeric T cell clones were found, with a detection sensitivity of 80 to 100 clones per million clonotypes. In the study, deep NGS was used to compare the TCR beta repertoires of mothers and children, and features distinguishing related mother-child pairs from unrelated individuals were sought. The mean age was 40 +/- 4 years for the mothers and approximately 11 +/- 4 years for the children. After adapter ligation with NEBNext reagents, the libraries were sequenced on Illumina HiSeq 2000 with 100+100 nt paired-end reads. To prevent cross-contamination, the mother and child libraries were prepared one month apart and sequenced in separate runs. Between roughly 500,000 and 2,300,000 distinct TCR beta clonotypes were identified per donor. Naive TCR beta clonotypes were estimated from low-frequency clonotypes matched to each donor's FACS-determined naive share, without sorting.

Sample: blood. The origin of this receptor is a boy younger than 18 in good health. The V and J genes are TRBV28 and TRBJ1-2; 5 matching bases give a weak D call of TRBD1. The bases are TGTGCCAGCAGTTTAGGCGGGGGTAGGAGAAACGGCTACACCTTC. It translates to CASSLGGGRRNGYTF.